Sequencing of this T cell receptor beta chain was carried out in a study of blood T cell repertoires in COVID-19. Sequencing used immunoSEQ multiplex PCR; TCRdb keeps in-frame clones, though not all of them. The sample yields about 150,000 clones, roughly 88% seen once. Recovery among Cohort 3 donors was established by two negative PCRs, clearance, or symptom resolution. The germline CDR1 and CDR2 sequences are SGHTA and FQGNSA. This CDR3 spans 15 amino acids. Trimming pared 3 bases from V and 2 bases from J, leaving 13 bases between. The receptor comes from a man between 45 and 60 years old who had recovered from COVID-19. Sequencing used PBMCs or T cells enriched from blood (not recorded which). The V call is TRBV7-2, the J call TRBJ2-5; D perhaps matches TRBD1 (6 bases). CDR3 nucleotide sequence: TGTGCCAGCAGCTTCCAACAGGGTTTACAAGAGACCCAGTACTTC. Translated, it gives CASSFQQGLQETQYF.